Detailed here is one T cell receptor (beta chain). This clonotype was observed a few times. Its antigen has not been determined. No base quality values were provided; no much bigger clone lies one nucleotide off. The entry originates in a study of T cells after yellow fever vaccination (dated by TCRdb to between 2018 and 2021). The study in broad terms: Libraries from fractions with low cell numbers were prepared with the SMART-Seq v4 Ultra Low Input RNA kit. Two healthy male donors, one aged 18 to 29 and one aged 30 to 40 years, were included in the cohort. Blood was drawn at multiple timepoints before and after primary and secondary immunization, with bulk PBMC replicates and cell subsets isolated. To follow T-cell clones before and after primary and booster YFV17D yellow fever vaccination, bulk TCR alpha and beta repertoires were sequenced over time. The investigation overall reported the following: Because the study included only a couple of donors, the extent to which the findings can be generalized is limited. Computational filtering was needed because FACS-sorted repertoires could contain abundant contaminating clonotypes from the bulk population. After the booster, most of the clones that had expanded following primary vaccination were detected again (around 97% of CD4 and around 87% of CD8), which suggests that memory was broadly maintained. A small share of clonotypes occurred in both CD4 and CD8 compartments, likely arising from convergent recombination. The secondary T-cell response was found to be weaker but faster than the primary response, with a peak reached on day 5 rather than on day 15.

As encoded in the germline V gene, CDR1 is MNHNS while CDR2 is SASEGT. Spanning cysteine to phenylalanine, the CDR3 consists of 12 amino acids. Only CDR3 DNA remains: 36 bases, in frame from the first base. V is pared back by 7 bases and J by 3 bases, with 7 bases lying between the germline termini. Instrument on record: Illumina NovaSeq 6000. Synthesis of TCR cDNA relied on 5'RACE template switching, a step that introduced a universal primer site along with unique molecular identifiers. Priming for cDNA synthesis came from both the TCR alpha and TCR beta constant segments. Library amplification involved two PCR steps, and the second step added sample barcodes and sequencing adapters. Libraries were sequenced on Illumina HiSeq 2500 (2x100 bp) or NovaSeq (2x150 bp). Turning to the authors' computational methods: MIGEC handled demultiplexing of reads and collapsing into UMI consensus sequences, while MiXCR performed V(D)J alignment. Vaccine-responding clonotypes were identified with edgeR using replicate PBMC samples, with FDR below 0.01 and a log2 fold change above 5 up to day 15 being required. Each bulk clonotype was labeled CD4 or CD8 based on which sequenced repertoire, CD4 or CD8, contained the clonotype at higher abundance. The public reads were run again by TCRdb, first through fastp at Q25 and then through MiXCR, and only productive beta chains were kept. Under each unique CDR3 protein, matching rows form one entry showing the most common genes and DNA. V and J calls and clone size were set by TCRdb, not the authors. This sample comprises under 500,000 distinct CDR3 sequences, approximately 19% of them detected only once. The ten largest clones add up to roughly a sixth of the sample.

The sample's treatment or condition label is to be understood as: live attenuated yellow fever vaccine strain. At every blood-draw timepoint, two biological replicates of bulk PBMCs were collected. A standard Ficoll-Paque protocol was used to isolate PBMCs from peripheral blood. TriZol was used to extract RNA from bulk PBMCs, from CD4 and CD8 fractions, and from dextramer-positive and dextramer-negative fractions. Sequenced material: PBMCs, taken before the yellow fever booster vaccination. The rearranged segments are TRBV6-1 and TRBJ2-1, with TRBD1 as a weak D call on 5 bases. This TCR was recovered from a man aged 18 to 30 who received the YFV17D yellow fever vaccine. CDR3 protein: CASIGHYNEQFF. The nucleotide sequence reads TGTGCCAGCATTGGACACTACAATGAGCAGTTCTTC.